This entry is about one TCR beta chain. Scientists sequenced DNA from unsorted PBMC on ten immunoSEQ deep assay plates. Clones were read by immunoSEQ multiplex PCR, and TCRdb kept only the in-frame ones, dropping some. The top ten hold 10% to 15% of the sample, which has roughly 450,000 clones, about four fifths seen once. The sample comes from a study of shared clonotypes between healthy human individuals. There were only Caucasian adults among the donors, and all lived in Nashville, Tennessee. This receptor was obtained from a woman in her 40s in good health. Some clones in this sample may be carry-over from other donors' samples. Material for sequencing was PBMCs.

The CDR3 loop reads CSVEAFRDRAGYEQYF. In DNA form, the CDR3 reads TGCAGCGTTGAAGCTTTTCGGGACAGGGCAGGCTACGAGCAGTACTTC. The chain is built from TRBV29-1 and TRBJ2-7, with 9 bases fitting TRBD1. J gave up 3 bases and V 1 base, and 10 bases lay outside the gene matches. The CDR3 spans 16 residues. Germline CDR1 and CDR2: SQVTM and ANQGSEA.